A selection of T cell receptor beta chains follows, all from one sample in a study of blood T cell repertoires in COVID-19. Clones were sequenced by immunoSEQ multiplex PCR, and TCRdb holds only the in-frame ones, with some missing. The data show about 44,000 clones, with about 86% seen just once and nearly 45% held by the top ten. Sequencing was done on a sample of peripheral blood. These receptors came from a human donor in a cohort sampled during active COVID-19. The CDR3 runs from the conserved cysteine through the conserved F or W. A D gene is named only where the DNA matches it firmly. The size of a clone is reported for some rows only, either as once, few or many, or as a class for expanded clones.

>TRBJ1-5|-|TRBV2|-
TGTGCCAGCAGGAGTGGGAGGGGCGGACAGCCCCAGCATTTT
CASRSGRGGQPQHF
>TRBJ2-3|-|TRBV5-5|TRBD1
TGTGCCAGCAGCTTGGGAGGGACAGTTAGCACAGATACGCAGTATTTT
CASSLGGTVSTDTQYF
>TRBJ1-6|-|TRBV2|-
TGTGCCAGCAGTGAGGGCGGGGGCAGTTATTCACCCCTCCACTTT
CASSEGGGSYSPLHF
>TRBJ1-2|-|TRBV5-5|-
TGTGCCAGCAGCCCAGACCGGACAGTTAACTATGGCTACACCTTC
CASSPDRTVNYGYTF
>TRBJ2-1|-|TRBV7-2|TRBD1
TGTGCCAGCAGCTACACAGGGGTCAATGAGCAGTTCTTC
CASSYTGVNEQFF
>TRBJ1-5|-|TRBV24-1|-
TGTGCCACCAGTGAAGGGGCAGGGGTCAATCAGCCCCAGCATTTT
CATSEGAGVNQPQHF
>TRBJ2-5|-|TRBV19|TRBD2
TGTGCCAGTACGGGGGGTCTACAAGAGACCCAGTACTTC
CASTGGLQETQYF
>TRBJ1-2|-|TRBV7-2|-
TGTGCCAGCAGCTTAAGCCGACAGACCAGTAACTATGGCTACACCTTC
CASSLSRQTSNYGYTF
>TRBJ1-2|once|TRBV7-9|TRBD1
TGTGCCAGCAGCTCCCGGGACAGGACTGGCTACACCTTC
CASSSRDRTGYTF
>TRBJ1-1|-|TRBV19|-
TGTGCCAGTACTATCGGTCAGGGGAACACTGAAGCTTTCTTT
CASTIGQGNTEAFF
>TRBJ2-1|-|TRBV7-8|TRBD2
TGTGCCAGCAGCTTAGGAAGACTAGCGTCCTACAATGAGCAGTTCTTC
CASSLGRLASYNEQFF
>TRBJ2-2|once|TRBV5-1|TRBD1
TGCGCCAGCAGCTTTAGACAGGGGGCGACCGGGGAGCTGTTTTTT
CASSFRQGATGELFF
>TRBJ1-1|few|TRBV5-1|-
TGCGCCAGCATCGATCAGGTCAACACTGAAGCTTTCTTT
CASIDQVNTEAFF
>TRBJ1-1|-|TRBV6-5|-
TGTGCCAGCAGTTACGGCCGCATCCCGAACACTGAAGCTTTCTTT
CASSYGRIPNTEAFF
>TRBJ1-2|-|TRBV7-9|TRBD1
TGTGCCAGCAGCGCACAACAGGGGGACTATGGCTACACCTTC
CASSAQQGDYGYTF
>TRBJ1-1|once|TRBV7-9|-
TGTGCCAGTCAGACAGCCCTGAACACTGAAGCTTTCTTT
CASQTALNTEAFF
>TRBJ1-2|once|TRBV5-4|-
TGTGCCAGCAGCAAAGTAGCTAACTATGGCTACACCTTC
CASSKVANYGYTF
>TRBJ1-1|-|TRBV6-6|-
TGTGCCAGCAGTTACTCAGCGAACACTGAAGCTTTCTTT
CASSYSANTEAFF
>TRBJ1-1|once|TRBV18|-
TGTGCCAGCTCACCTCTCGGGGGAGGGCTGAACACTGAAGCTTTCTTT
CASSPLGGGLNTEAFF
>TRBJ1-5|-|TRBV28|TRBD1
TGTGCCAGCAGTTCCATTCGACAGGGATTCCGACAGCCCCAGCATTTT
CASSSIRQGFRQPQHF
>TRBJ1-4|-|TRBV27|-
TGTGCCAGCAGCGAGGGATATCGTCGAAAACTGTTTTTT
CASSEGYRRKLFF
>TRBJ2-6|-|TRBV18|-
TGTGCCAGCTCACCACGGATGGGCAGCTCTGGGGCCAACGTCCTGACTTTC
CASSPRMGSSGANVLTF
>TRBJ1-1|-|TRBV10-2|TRBD1
TGCGCCAGCAATCGACAGGGCGCTGAAGCTTTCTTT
CASNRQGAEAFF